One sample yielded the 17 T cell receptor beta chains listed below, sequenced in a study of CD8 T cells in ankylosing spondylitis. General observations from the study: Within ankylosing spondylitis blood, a TCR beta motif made up of eight or nine highly homologous variants appeared to be characteristic.

These receptors have no identified antigens. Each CDR3 protein gets one entry after TCRdb re-called the 5' RACE reads with MiXCR. Found here are under 950,000 distinct CDR3 sequences, around a fifth of them singletons; the top ten hold under 20%. The sequencing sample was made of blood, either unsorted or a sorted T cell fraction (not recorded which). All receptors come from a male donor with ankylosing spondylitis.

The CDR3 DNA reads TGCAGTGCTAGAGATCCAGGGGTGGACACCATATATTTT. This gives the protein CSARDPGVDTIYF. The rearrangement joins TRBV20-1 to TRBJ1-3; a weak D match, TRBD1 (6 bases). Per germline, CDR1 DFQATT and CDR2 SNEGSKA (reference sequence). Deletions cut 0 bases from V and 8 bases from J, with 11 bases between. The CDR3 loop spans 13 amino acids.

This clonotype was found a few times. The CDR3, as DNA: TGTGCCAGCAGCTTCTTGCCCCGCATTTTCAACGCCGGGGAGCTGTTTTTT. This encodes CASSFLPRIFNAGELFF. The chain joins TRBV7-2 to TRBJ2-2, with unresolved D. V was cut by 3 bases and J by 6 bases, with 20 bases left in between. There are 17 residues in the CDR3. CDR1 and CDR2 from the germline V gene are SGHTA and FQGNSA.

The chain recombines TRBV6-5 with TRBJ2-1, with D perhaps matching TRBD1 (5 bases). The CDR3 is 11 amino acids. Germline CDR1 and CDR2: MNHEY and SVGAGI. Trimming shortened V by 2 bases and J by 10 bases, and 6 bases separated the two germline ends. This CDR3 reads CASSYRQEQFF. In nucleotides, the CDR3 is TGTGCCAGCAGTTACCGACAGGAGCAGTTCTTC.

Only one count was recorded for this clonotype. The chain combines TRBV3-1 with TRBJ1-1; 8 bases are shared with TRBD1. The CDR3 runs to 15 residues. V was clipped by 6 bases and J by 3 bases; unmatched bases: 9. Germline CDR1 reads LGHDT; CDR2 reads YNNKEL (reference sequence). CDR3 coding DNA: TGTGCCAGCAGGCGACAGGGGAGATGGGACACTGAAGCTTTCTTT. Protein product: CASRRQGRWDTEAFF.

The DNA of the CDR3 is TGTGCCAGCAGCTGGGTTTCCACAGATACGCAGTATTTT. It encodes CASSWVSTDTQYF. The rearrangement uses TRBV28 and TRBJ2-3; D unclear. Germline loops: CDR1 MDHEN, CDR2 SYDVKM. CDR3 size: 13 residues. V lost 6 bases and J lost 2, with 9 bases in between.

This clonotype has a single count. The rearrangement links TRBV2 to TRBJ1-1; D is unresolved. The CDR3 contains 13 residues. Germline assignment: CDR1 SNHLY and CDR2 FYNNEI. The V gene lost 7 bases and the J gene lost 5 bases, with 14 bases spanning the gap. The CDR3 sequence: CASTADGGTEAFF. The CDR3 DNA follows: TGTGCCAGCACCGCGGACGGTGGAACTGAAGCTTTCTTT.

The chain carries TRBV18 and TRBJ1-2; no firm D call. The V gene lost 5 bases and the J gene lost 2 bases, with 24 bases spanning the gap. This CDR3 contains 18 residues. Germline CDR1 KGHSH, CDR2 LQKENI. CDR3 in DNA: TGTGCCAGCTCATGGGCGCCACCGACGGAGGGTTGGAACTATGGCTACACCTTC. This codes for CASSWAPPTEGWNYGYTF. Drawing the rest from reference TRBV18 and TRBJ1-2, the complete variable domain is NAGVMQNPRHLVRRRGQEARLRCSPMKGHSHVYWYRQLPEEGLKFMVYLQKENIIDESGMPKERFSAEFPKEGPSILRIQQVVRGDSAAYFCASSWAPPTEGWNYGYTFGSGTRLTVV.

The rearrangement uses TRBV7-3 and TRBJ2-1; the D gene could be TRBD1 or TRBD2 (6 bases each). The CDR3 has 15 amino acids. V was trimmed by 0 bases and J by 9 bases, leaving 15 bases between them. In germline, CDR1 is SGHTA, CDR2 FQGTGA. The CDR3 is CASSLTSLGGVEQFF. The CDR3 DNA reads as TGTGCCAGCAGCTTAACGAGTCTGGGGGGCGTTGAGCAGTTCTTC.

Here the CDR3 DNA reads TGTGCCAGCACCACCCCGCCGGGCAGGCAGTACTTC. Residues: CASTTPPGRQYF. V and J are TRBV28 and TRBJ2-7; D gene ambiguous. Per the germline V gene, CDR1 is MDHEN and CDR2 is SYDVKM. The CDR3 covers 12 residues. Between the trimmed V and J ends, which lost 7 bases and 9 bases, there was a span of 16 bases.

The rearrangement joins TRBV20-1 to TRBJ2-1, with 7 bases that match TRBD1. V lost 8 bases and J lost 8; bases outside the gene matches: 12. CDR1 is DFQATT, CDR2 SNEGSKA, per germline (reference sequence). This CDR3 comprises 13 residues. The CDR3 nucleotides are TGCAGTATAGACAGGGAAACGGGGTATGAGCAGTTCTTC. Translated: CSIDRETGYEQFF.

This sequence joins TRBV10-3 and TRBJ2-2; 8 bases are a match to TRBD2. This CDR3 spans 16 amino acids. Germline trimming cut 2 bases from V and 4 bases from J; bases unmatched to any gene: 6. Germline assignment: CDR1 ENHRY and CDR2 SYGVKD. The CDR3 loop reads CAISEPLAGVTGELFF. In DNA, the CDR3 is TGTGCCATCAGTGAGCCGCTAGCGGGTGTCACCGGGGAGCTGTTTTTT.

The chain joins TRBV10-3 to TRBJ2-5; TRBD1 is a possible D gene (6 bases). This CDR3 is 14 amino acids long. CDR1 is ENHRY and CDR2 is SYGVKD in the germline V gene. V lost 6 bases, J lost 3 bases, and 14 bases lay in between. CDR3 in DNA: TGTGCCATCAGGAGGGACACGGCCGAAGAGACCCAGTACTTC. Protein: CAIRRDTAEETQYF.

The V and J genes are TRBV29-1 and TRBJ2-7, with 11 bases lining up with TRBD2. Germline trimming cut 4 bases from V and 0 bases from J; bases unmatched to any gene: 11. The CDR3 is made up of 17 amino acids. Germline assignment: CDR1 SQVTM and CDR2 ANQGSEA. Here the CDR3 DNA reads TGCAGCGTTGTAGGTCTAGCGGGAGGCGGACTCTCCTACGAGCAGTACTTC. This encodes CSVVGLAGGGLSYEQYF.

This clonotype has only a few counts. The chain employs TRBV5-1 and TRBJ2-5; 9 bases line up with TRBD2. Per germline, CDR1 SGHRS and CDR2 YFSETQ. The ends lost 4 bases at V and 3 bases at J; junction bases unmatched: 10. The CDR3 is 16 residues long. CDR3 DNA: TGCGCCAGCAGCCTGACAGCGGGGGGCCGGAAAGAGACCCAGTACTTC. It translates to CASSLTAGGRKETQYF.

The chain carries TRBV29-1 and TRBJ1-1; 7 bases map to TRBD1. The length of the CDR3 is 15 residues. V shed 1 base, J shed 3 bases, and the junction held 8 bases outside the gene matches. From germline, CDR1 is SQVTM and CDR2 ANQGSEA. The CDR3 DNA is TGCAGCGTTGAAGGAACTCAGGGGGTAGACACTGAAGCTTTCTTT. This codes for CSVEGTQGVDTEAFF.

The chain joins TRBV4-3 to TRBJ2-7, with no clear D. Germline V CDR1 and CDR2: LGHNA, YSLEER. CDR3 size: 15 residues. Deletions cut 1 base from V and 2 bases from J, with 12 bases between. The chain's CDR3 is CASSQVLDTAYEQYF. The DNA for the CDR3 is TGCGCCAGCAGCCAAGTGCTGGATACCGCCTACGAGCAGTACTTC.

In this sample, this clonotype turned up a few times. This chain links TRBV27 with TRBJ2-1; the match to TRBD2 covers 7 bases. Losses at the gene ends were 0 bases for V and 5 bases for J; bases not matched to a gene: 7. Germline V gene data show CDR1 as MNHEY and CDR2 as SMNVEV (reference sequence). The CDR3 has 16 amino acids. The CDR3 sequence is CASSLSGPREDNEQFF. CDR3 bases: TGTGCCAGCAGTTTATCGGGTCCCCGGGAGGACAATGAGCAGTTCTTC.